The 29 T cell receptor beta chains reported below all come from one sample, sequenced in a study of T cells in Graves' hyperthyroidism and ophthalmopathy. RNA transcripts served as the template for amplifying TCR beta CDR3 regions. First-round RT-PCR with HTBI primers amplified the TCR CDR3 region. TCRdb itself ran the multiplex PCR reads through MiXCR, one entry per CDR3 protein. The sample lists almost 500,000 distinct CDR3 sequences; approximately 23% were seen once. Sample: blood. The receptors derive from a woman in her sixties or seventies with Graves' ophthalmopathy.

This clonotype was detected only a few times. The genes are TRBV6-1 and TRBJ2-3; possibly TRBD1 or TRBD2 for D (5 bases each). Trimming removed 0 bases from V and 1 base from J, with 14 bases in between. The CDR3 sequence is 17 residues long. Germline V CDR1 and CDR2: MNHNS, SASEGT. As DNA, the CDR3 is TGTGCCAGCAGTGAAGCGAGGGGAGCAACTCGCACAGATACGCAGTATTTT. This encodes CASSEARGATRTDTQYF.

CDR3 DNA: TGTGCCTGGACCCAGCGGGGGGCCCGAGAGACCCAGTACTTC. This gives the protein CAWTQRGARETQYF. The chain links TRBV30 to TRBJ2-5; TRBD2 matches at 9 bases. The CDR3 runs 14 residues. V lost 4 bases, J lost 4 bases, and 7 bases stayed unmatched. Germline V gene lookup returns CDR1 GTSNPN and CDR2 SVGIG (reference sequence).

The table lists this clonotype with a few counts. The CDR3 is CASSQTGGLVNEQFF. The DNA of the CDR3 is TGTGCCAGCAGCCAAACAGGGGGCCTCGTCAATGAGCAGTTCTTC. The V call is TRBV3-1, the J call TRBJ2-1, with 9 bases fitting TRBD1. V gave up 2 bases and J gave up 6 bases; unmatched junction bases: 5. This CDR3 has 15 amino acids. Germline assignment: CDR1 LGHDT and CDR2 YNNKEL (reference sequence).

This clonotype has ten or more counts. V gene TRBV30 combines with J gene TRBJ1-5; no firm D call. V gave up 1 base and J gave up 4 bases, with 8 bases separating them. There are 13 residues in the CDR3. Germline V gene lookup returns CDR1 GTSNPN and CDR2 SVGIG (reference sequence). CDR3 in amino acids: CAWSASANQPQHF. As DNA, the CDR3 is TGTGCCTGGAGTGCCTCCGCAAATCAGCCCCAGCATTTT.

This clonotype was counted ten times or more. The CDR3 region is CASSLSDTRRGYTF. The DNA of the CDR3 is TGTGCCAGCAGTTTATCGGACACTAGACGGGGCTACACCTTC. This chain joins TRBV28 and TRBJ1-2; the D gene is possibly TRBD1 (5 bases). This CDR3 has 14 residues. Germline loops: CDR1 MDHEN, CDR2 SYDVKM. V lost 1 base to trimming and J lost 8 bases, with 14 bases between them.

This sequence joins TRBV19 and TRBJ1-5; unclear D gene. Between the trimmed V and J ends, which lost 4 bases and 3 bases, there was a span of 10 bases. CDR1 LNHDA and CDR2 SQIVND come from the germline V gene (reference sequence). This CDR3 comprises 14 residues. CDR3: CASSRADHNQPQHF. The CDR3 DNA is TGTGCCAGTAGTAGGGCGGACCACAATCAGCCCCAGCATTTT.

The V and J genes are TRBV7-9 and TRBJ1-5, with D tentatively TRBD1 (5 bases). The CDR3 has 14 residues. The germline V gene has CDR1 SEHNR and CDR2 FQNEAQ (reference sequence). Trimming took off 3 bases at V and 7 bases at J, with 13 bases between the two ends. CDR3 sequence (DNA): TGTGCCAGCAGCTTCGGGCAGGGTGGGCAGCCCCAGCATTTT. It translates to CASSFGQGGQPQHF.

The V call is TRBV3-1, the J call TRBJ1-2; D unresolved. Looked up from germline, CDR1 is LGHDT and CDR2 is YNNKEL (reference sequence). The CDR3 has 13 residues. Trimming pared 4 bases from V and 5 bases from J, leaving 11 bases between. CDR3 coding DNA: TGTGCCAGCAGCCCGACAAAGGGTTATGGCTACACCTTC. Translated, it gives CASSPTKGYGYTF.

This clonotype was observed many times. The CDR3 spells CSARPGLRNTEAFF. CDR3 DNA: TGCAGTGCTAGACCGGGACTCAGGAACACTGAAGCTTTCTTT. The chain joins TRBV20-1 to TRBJ1-1, with D possibly matching TRBD1 (5 bases). Germline-derived CDR1 and CDR2 are DFQATT and SNEGSKA (reference sequence). The V gene lost 2 bases and the J gene lost 1 base, with 11 bases spanning the gap. This CDR3 region has 14 residues.

This clonotype was picked up many times. The chain joins TRBV10-3 to TRBJ1-1, with a tentative D call TRBD1 (6 bases). CDR1 is ENHRY, CDR2 SYGVKD, per germline. Deletions cut 2 bases from V and 6 bases from J, with 16 bases between. CDR3 length: 15 residues. The CDR3 loop reads CAISEQQGSHPEAFF. The CDR3 DNA reads as TGTGCCATCAGTGAGCAACAGGGCTCACATCCTGAAGCTTTCTTT.

CDR3 coding DNA: TGTGCCACCAAACCTACTAGGGACCTGCTCCGCGAGCAGTACTTC. Translation: CATKPTRDLLREQYF. The rearrangement links TRBV10-3 to TRBJ2-7; D tentatively fits TRBD1 or TRBD2 (5 bases each). The CDR3 consists of 15 residues. Trimming cost V 10 bases and J 6 bases, with 25 bases left between them. CDR1 and CDR2 from the germline V gene are ENHRY and SYGVKD.

This clonotype has a count of ten or more. The V gene is TRBV19, the J gene TRBJ1-5; D is possibly TRBD1 (5 bases). Germline V CDR1 and CDR2: LNHDA, SQIVND (reference sequence). This CDR3 has 17 amino acids. V was clipped by 1 base and J by 3 bases, with 16 bases between them. The CDR3 coding sequence is TGTGCCAGTAGTATAGGTTTGGGGCAGGTGAACAATCAGCCCCAGCATTTT. This sequence encodes CASSIGLGQVNNQPQHF.

The chain is built from TRBV6-5 and TRBJ2-5, with D uncertain. This CDR3 is 15 amino acids long. Germline CDR1 MNHEY, CDR2 SVGAGI. The ends were cut back, 0 bases at V and 1 base at J, with 9 bases in the middle. The CDR3 spells CASSYSNPSQETQYF. The CDR3 DNA sequence: TGTGCCAGCAGTTACTCGAACCCCAGCCAAGAGACCCAGTACTTC.

V and J are TRBV7-9 and TRBJ1-1; the match to TRBD1 covers 10 bases. This CDR3 is built from 16 residues. Germline V gene lookup returns CDR1 SEHNR and CDR2 FQNEAQ (reference sequence). The trim removed 5 bases at V and 2 bases at J, leaving 8 bases unmatched. The CDR3 DNA is TGTGCCAGCAGCATAAGGGACAGGGGCGAAAACACTGAAGCTTTCTTT. Translating it yields CASSIRDRGENTEAFF.

The V gene is TRBV19, the J gene TRBJ2-1; TRBD1 agrees at 8 bases. Per germline, CDR1 LNHDA and CDR2 SQIVND (reference sequence). The V segment lost 2 bases and the J segment 2 bases; nucleotides outside the gene matches: 2. The CDR3 covers 15 residues. The CDR3 sequence: CASSIRQGTYNEQFF. CDR3 DNA sequence: TGTGCCAGTAGTATAAGACAGGGGACCTACAATGAGCAGTTCTTC.

As for this clonotype: A read error may account for a junction end that differs from germline. CDR3 sequence reads: CASSLTSGRTVIHF. The CDR3 DNA reads TGTGCCAGCAGCCTTACTAGCGGGAGAACGGTCATTCACTTC. V is TRBV12-3 or TRBV12-4 and J is TRBJ2-5; 11 bases are a match to TRBD2. CDR3 length: 14 residues.

This clonotype has just a few counts. CDR3 region: CASSRDFFSYNEQFF. CDR3 coding DNA: TGTGCCAGCAGCCGGGACTTCTTCTCCTACAATGAGCAGTTCTTC. The chain joins TRBV13 to TRBJ2-1; D is perhaps TRBD2 (6 bases). The V end lost 5 bases, the J end lost 0 bases, and 11 bases lay between the germline ends. The CDR3 contains 15 residues. Germline lookup yields CDR1 PRHDT and CDR2 FYEKMQ (reference sequence).

This chain links TRBV5-5 with TRBJ2-7; no definite D call. V gave up 0 bases and J gave up 3 bases, with 7 bases separating them. CDR1 is SGHKS and CDR2 is YYEKEE in the germline V gene (reference sequence). This CDR3 has 13 residues. The CDR3 DNA is TGTGCCAGCAGCTTGGTTGGGGACTACGAGCAGTACTTC. The encoded protein is CASSLVGDYEQYF.

This clonotype was counted only a few times. This chain uses TRBV6-1 with TRBJ2-7; D ambiguous. Trimming shortened V by 6 bases and J by 2 bases, and 17 bases separated the two germline ends. This CDR3 has 15 amino acids. Germline values: CDR1 MNHNS, CDR2 SASEGT. The CDR3 protein is CASSPLWSQPYEQYF. CDR3 DNA sequence: TGTGCCAGCAGCCCCCTATGGTCCCAGCCCTACGAGCAGTACTTC.

This clonotype was seen a few times. The gene calls are TRBV20-1 and TRBJ2-7, with D possibly being TRBD2 (5 bases). This CDR3 has 12 amino acids. Trimming took off 1 base at V and 6 bases at J, with 10 bases between the two ends. Germline CDR1 DFQATT, CDR2 SNEGSKA (reference sequence). Here the CDR3 reads CSARGGSFEQYF. The CDR3 coding sequence is TGCAGTGCTAGAGGCGGGTCTTTCGAGCAGTACTTC.

This clonotype was seen more than once but under ten times. The V gene is TRBV5-1, the J gene TRBJ2-7; weak D call: TRBD2 (5 bases). The CDR3 sequence is 15 residues long. V shed 0 bases and J shed 0 bases, with 10 bases lying between them. The germline V gene encodes CDR1 SGHRS and CDR2 YFSETQ. CDR3 sequence (DNA): TGCGCCAGCAGCTTGGAGATAGCGAACTCCTACGAGCAGTACTTC. It yields the protein CASSLEIANSYEQYF.

This clonotype was seen at least ten times. This chain uses TRBV29-1 with TRBJ2-1, with 12 nucleotides matching TRBD2. CDR3 length: 14 amino acids. Germline-derived CDR1 and CDR2 are SQVTM and ANQGSEA. The V and J ends lost 5 bases and 3 bases, in that order; junction bases with no gene match: 2. The CDR3 reads CSVILAGGYNEQFF. CDR3 nucleotide sequence: TGCAGCGTTATACTAGCGGGAGGCTACAATGAGCAGTTCTTC.

The V call is TRBV27, the J call TRBJ2-7; D is unclear. The CDR3 runs 11 residues. Trimming removed 8 bases from V and 6 bases from J, with 11 bases in between. The germline gives CDR1 MNHEY, CDR2 SMNVEV (reference sequence). DNA for the CDR3: TGTGCCAGCGGCCGACGGGCCGAGCAGTACTTC. It yields the protein CASGRRAEQYF.

A word on this clonotype: This may stem from a read error, because a much larger clone lies one nucleotide away. V usage is TRBV5-8 and J usage is TRBJ2-3, with D possibly being TRBD2 (6 bases). This CDR3 comprises 15 residues. Germline V lookup: CDR1 SGHTS, CDR2 YDEGEE. Trimming stripped 5 bases from V and 2 bases from J, with 15 bases between. CDR3 region: CASSRDCGTTDTQYF. The CDR3 region has the DNA TGTGCCAGCAGTCGGGACTGCGGAACCACAGATACGCAGTATTTT.

This clonotype was detected ten times or more. The chain has TRBV28 and TRBJ2-1; TRBD2 matches 14 bases. Looked up from germline, CDR1 is MDHEN and CDR2 is SYDVKM. Germline trimming cut 6 bases from V and 0 bases from J; bases unmatched to any gene: 1. The CDR3 length is 16 residues. The CDR3 spells CASRGLAGDSYNEQFF. CDR3 DNA: TGTGCCAGCAGGGGACTAGCGGGGGACTCCTACAATGAGCAGTTCTTC.

This rearrangement joins TRBV5-1 to TRBJ2-7; TRBD2 matches 10 bases. CDR3 length: 16 residues. Trimming cost V 0 bases and J 0 bases; bases outside gene matches: 3. Germline CDR1 is SGHRS and CDR2 is YFSETQ. The CDR3 loop reads CASSLGPSGSSYEQYF. CDR3 DNA: TGCGCCAGCAGCTTGGGGCCTAGCGGGAGCTCCTACGAGCAGTACTTC.

This clonotype was counted a few times. This chain joins TRBV20-1 and TRBJ2-1, with D perhaps matching TRBD2 (6 bases). The V gene's germline CDR1 is DFQATT and CDR2 SNEGSKA (reference sequence). The CDR3 runs to 16 residues. Trimming cost V 4 bases and J 3 bases, with 19 bases left between them. As DNA, the CDR3 is TGCAGTGCTACCCCGGGACTCACCTCACTCTACAATGAGCAGTTCTTC. The encoded protein is CSATPGLTSLYNEQFF.

The CDR3 coding sequence is TGTGCCAGCAGCTTGGACAGAATCTATGGCTACACCTTC. Translation: CASSLDRIYGYTF. The rearrangement joins TRBV11-2 to TRBJ1-2, with TRBD1 as a possible D gene (6 bases). Germline V CDR1 and CDR2: SGHAT, FQNNGV. The V and J ends lost 3 bases and 4 bases respectively, with 9 bases between them. The CDR3 spans 13 residues.

The chain employs TRBV7-8 and TRBJ1-2; TRBD1 agrees at 9 bases. J was trimmed by 4 bases and V by 5 bases; bases with no gene match: 14. The CDR3 covers 17 residues. CDR1 SGHVS and CDR2 FQNEAQ come from the germline V gene. CDR3 in amino acids: CASSPRTGEIIPYGYTF. The CDR3 nucleotides read TGTGCCAGCAGCCCGAGGACAGGGGAAATAATCCCCTATGGCTACACCTTC.